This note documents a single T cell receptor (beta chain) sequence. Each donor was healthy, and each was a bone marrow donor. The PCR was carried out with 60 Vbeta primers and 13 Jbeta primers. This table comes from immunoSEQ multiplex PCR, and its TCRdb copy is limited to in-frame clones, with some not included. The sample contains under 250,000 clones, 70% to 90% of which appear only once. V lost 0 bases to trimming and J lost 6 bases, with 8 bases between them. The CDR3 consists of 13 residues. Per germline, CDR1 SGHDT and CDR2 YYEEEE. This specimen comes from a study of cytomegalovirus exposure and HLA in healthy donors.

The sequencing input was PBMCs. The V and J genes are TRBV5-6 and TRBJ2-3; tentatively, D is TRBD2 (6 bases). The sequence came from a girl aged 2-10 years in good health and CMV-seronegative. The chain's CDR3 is CASSLGLVDTQYF. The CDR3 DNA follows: TGTGCCAGCAGCTTGGGACTAGTTGATACGCAGTATTTT.